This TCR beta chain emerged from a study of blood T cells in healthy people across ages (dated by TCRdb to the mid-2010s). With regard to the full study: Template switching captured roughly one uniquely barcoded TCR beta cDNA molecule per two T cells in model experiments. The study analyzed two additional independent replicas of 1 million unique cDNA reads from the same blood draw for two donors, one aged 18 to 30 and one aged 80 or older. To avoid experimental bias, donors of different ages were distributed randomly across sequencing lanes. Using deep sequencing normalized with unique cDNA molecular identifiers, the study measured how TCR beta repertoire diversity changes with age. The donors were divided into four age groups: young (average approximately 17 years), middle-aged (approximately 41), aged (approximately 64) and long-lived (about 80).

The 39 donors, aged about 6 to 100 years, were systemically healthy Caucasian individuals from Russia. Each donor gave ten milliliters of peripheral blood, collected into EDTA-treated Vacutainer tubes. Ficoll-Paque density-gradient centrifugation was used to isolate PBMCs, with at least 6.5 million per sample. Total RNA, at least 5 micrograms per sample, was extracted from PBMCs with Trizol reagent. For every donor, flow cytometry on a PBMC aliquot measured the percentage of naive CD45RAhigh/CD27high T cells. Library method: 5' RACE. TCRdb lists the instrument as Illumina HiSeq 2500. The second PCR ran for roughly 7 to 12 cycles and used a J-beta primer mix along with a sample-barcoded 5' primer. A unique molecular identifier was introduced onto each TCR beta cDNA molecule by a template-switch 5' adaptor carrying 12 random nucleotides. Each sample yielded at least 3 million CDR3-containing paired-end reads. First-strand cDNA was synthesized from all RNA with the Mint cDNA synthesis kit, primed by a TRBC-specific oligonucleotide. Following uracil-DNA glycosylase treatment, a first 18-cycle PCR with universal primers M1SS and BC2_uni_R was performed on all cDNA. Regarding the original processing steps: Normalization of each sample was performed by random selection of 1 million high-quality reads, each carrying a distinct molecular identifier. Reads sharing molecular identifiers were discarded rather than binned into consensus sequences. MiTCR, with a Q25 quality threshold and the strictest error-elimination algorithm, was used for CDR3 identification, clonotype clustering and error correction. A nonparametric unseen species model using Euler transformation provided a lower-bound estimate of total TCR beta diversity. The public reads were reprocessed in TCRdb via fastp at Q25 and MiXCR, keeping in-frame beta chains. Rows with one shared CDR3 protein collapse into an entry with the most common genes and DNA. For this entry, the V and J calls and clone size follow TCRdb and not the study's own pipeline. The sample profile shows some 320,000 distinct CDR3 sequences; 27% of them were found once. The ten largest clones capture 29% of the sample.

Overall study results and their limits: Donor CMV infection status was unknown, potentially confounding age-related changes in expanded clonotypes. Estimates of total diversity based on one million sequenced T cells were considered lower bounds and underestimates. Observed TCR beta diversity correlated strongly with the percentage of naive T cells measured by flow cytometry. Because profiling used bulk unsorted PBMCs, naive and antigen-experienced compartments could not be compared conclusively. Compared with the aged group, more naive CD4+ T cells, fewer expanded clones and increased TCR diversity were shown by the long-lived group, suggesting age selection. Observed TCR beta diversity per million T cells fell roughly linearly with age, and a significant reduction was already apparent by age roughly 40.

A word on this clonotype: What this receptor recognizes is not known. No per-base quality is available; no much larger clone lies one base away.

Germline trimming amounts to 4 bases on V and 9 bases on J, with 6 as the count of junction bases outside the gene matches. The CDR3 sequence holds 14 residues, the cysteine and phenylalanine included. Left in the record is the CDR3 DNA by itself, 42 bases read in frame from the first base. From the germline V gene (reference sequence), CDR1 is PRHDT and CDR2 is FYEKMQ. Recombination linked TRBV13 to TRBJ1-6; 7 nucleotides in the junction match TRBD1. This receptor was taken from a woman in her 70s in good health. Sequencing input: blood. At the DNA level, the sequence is TGTGCCAGCAGCTCAGTAGGGGGCGGTTCACCCCTCCACTTT. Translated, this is CASSSVGGGSPLHF. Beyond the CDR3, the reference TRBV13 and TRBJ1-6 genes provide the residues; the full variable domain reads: AAGVIQSPRHLIKEKRETATLKCYPIPRHDTVYWYQQGPGQDPQFLISFYEKMQSDKGSIPDRFSAQQFSDYHSELNMSSLELGDSALYFCASSSVGGGSPLHFGNGTRLTVT.